A single sample is the source of the 22 T cell receptor beta chains below, sequenced in a study of early T cells in non-severe SARS-CoV-2 infection. TCRdb used MiXCR to reprocess the 5' RACE reads, holding one entry per CDR3 protein. The data show some 30,000 distinct CDR3 sequences, around 7% seen once. The sequenced material came from whole blood. Receptors originate from an adult who was a healthcare worker with PCR-confirmed SARS-CoV-2 infection or an uninfected control (not recorded which).

The table lists this clonotype with a count of one. The V call is TRBV5-1, the J call TRBJ2-1; no clear D. V lost 1 base to trimming and J lost 10 bases, with 9 bases between them. This CDR3 region has 12 residues. Germline V gives CDR1 SGHRS, CDR2 YFSETQ. The CDR3: CASSLQASEQFF. In DNA, the CDR3 is TGCGCCAGCAGCTTGCAGGCTTCCGAGCAGTTCTTC.

On this clonotype itself: Possible read error: a much larger clone is one base away. The chain combines TRBV4-2 with TRBJ2-7; TRBD1 agrees at 8 bases. The CDR3 length is 15 residues. The V gene's germline CDR1 is LGHNA and CDR2 YNFKEQ. CDR3 amino acids: CASSHGQGSAYKQYF. The CDR3 DNA reads as TGTGCCAGCAGCCATGGACAGGGCAGTGCCTACAAGCAGTACTTC.

In its sample, this clonotype was seen a few times. V usage is TRBV7-8 and J usage is TRBJ2-5, with D possibly matching TRBD2 (5 bases). With 5 bases removed from V and 4 bases from J, the gap between germline ends came to 14 bases. The germline CDR1 and CDR2 sequences are SGHVS and FQNEAQ. The CDR3 is made up of 14 amino acids. The CDR3 nucleotides read TGTGCCAGCAGCCTGGACCCTCGGGGAGAGACCCAGTACTTC. It specifies CASSLDPRGETQYF.

This clonotype showed up just a few times. The chain uses TRBV2 and TRBJ2-7; D possibly corresponds to TRBD2 (7 bases). Trimming cost V 6 bases and J 2 bases, with 11 bases left between them. This CDR3 comprises 13 residues. Germline CDR1 and CDR2: SNHLY and FYNNEI. The CDR3 bases are TGTGCCAGCAGGGGGGGGCCTCCCTACGAGCAGTACTTC. Protein sequence: CASRGGPPYEQYF.

This clonotype has more than one count but fewer than ten. The rearrangement joins TRBV5-1 to TRBJ2-1; no firm D call. The V end lost 5 bases, the J end lost 2 bases, and 20 bases lay between the germline ends. The CDR3 contains 17 residues. Germline CDR1 SGHRS, CDR2 YFSETQ. CDR3 DNA sequence: TGCGCCAGCAGTCTAGTCGGGTCCCTGGGGACCTACAATGAGCAGTTCTTC. Encoded protein: CASSLVGSLGTYNEQFF.

Ten or more counts support this clonotype. This chain connects TRBV19 to TRBJ2-1; weak D call: TRBD2 (6 bases). The length of the CDR3 is 17 residues. Looked up from germline, CDR1 is LNHDA and CDR2 is SQIVND (reference sequence). The V gene lost 5 bases and the J gene lost 4 bases, with 21 bases spanning the gap. The CDR3, as DNA: TGTGCCAGTAGTGCCCCTAGCGTAGGATCCATGTACAATGAGCAGTTCTTC. Its protein product is CASSAPSVGSMYNEQFF. Together with reference TRBV19 and TRBJ2-1, the CDR3 gives the full variable domain: DGGITQSPKYLFRKEGQNVTLSCEQNLNHDAMYWYRQDPGQGLRLIYYSQIVNDFQKGDIAEGYSVSREKKESFPLTVTSAQKNPTAFYLCASSAPSVGSMYNEQFFGPGTRLTVL.

By frequency in the sample, this clonotype is medium-sized. The V call is TRBV29-1, the J call TRBJ1-2; 7 nucleotides align to TRBD1. This CDR3 is 13 amino acids long. V was pared by 6 bases and J by 4 bases, with 8 bases of the junction left unmatched. Germline V lookup: CDR1 SQVTM, CDR2 ANQGSEA. The CDR3 DNA follows: TGCAGCGTCGTTACTACAGGGGCCTATGGCTACACCTTC. This sequence encodes CSVVTTGAYGYTF.

This clonotype was found many times. The chain employs TRBV20-1 and TRBJ2-7; D gene ambiguous. Germline-derived CDR1 and CDR2 are DFQATT and SNEGSKA (reference sequence). Trimming pared 1 base from V and 0 bases from J, leaving 7 bases between. The CDR3 consists of 13 residues. CDR3 sequence: CSARVQSSYEQYF. CDR3 in DNA: TGCAGTGCTAGAGTACAGAGCTCCTACGAGCAGTACTTC.

This clonotype came up many times. The chain couples TRBV20-1 to TRBJ2-7, with a tentative D call TRBD2 (6 bases). Trimming stripped 6 bases from V and 6 bases from J, with 15 bases between. The germline CDR1 and CDR2 sequences are DFQATT and SNEGSKA (reference sequence). The CDR3 has 12 residues. CDR3 nucleotide sequence: TGCAGTGCGGACGGGACTTCCACCGAGCAGTACTTC. Its protein product is CSADGTSTEQYF.

The chain uses TRBV28 and TRBJ2-7, with D possibly matching TRBD1 (6 bases). V was trimmed by 3 bases and J by 3 bases, leaving 18 bases between them. This CDR3 has 16 amino acids. Germline-derived CDR1 and CDR2 are MDHEN and SYDVKM. CDR3 sequence: CASSFPRGEGHYEQYF. As DNA, the CDR3 is TGTGCCAGCAGTTTTCCCAGGGGCGAAGGCCACTACGAGCAGTACTTC.

This clonotype was recorded a few times. The V call is TRBV20-1, the J call TRBJ2-5; the D call may be TRBD1 or TRBD2 (7 bases each). The CDR3 is 18 amino acids. CDR1 is DFQATT, CDR2 SNEGSKA, per germline (reference sequence). V shed 1 base and J shed 1 base, with 22 bases lying between them. The CDR3 DNA sequence: TGCAGTGCTAGAGGGCGCAGGGGGGGGCTAGCGGCCCAAGAGACCCAGTACTTC. The encoded protein is CSARGRRGGLAAQETQYF.

This clonotype has ten or more counts. The V and J genes are TRBV7-9 and TRBJ2-2, with D possibly being TRBD1 (6 bases). Germline assignment: CDR1 SEHNR and CDR2 FQNEAQ (reference sequence). Trimming removed 6 bases from V and 7 bases from J, with 18 bases in between. This CDR3 is built from 15 residues. The CDR3 loop is CASRMRGSTNGELFF. CDR3 sequence (DNA): TGTGCCAGCAGGATGAGGGGGTCAACAAACGGGGAGCTGTTTTTT.

In its sample, this clonotype was seen many times. The CDR3 spells CASSTPVLNEKLFF. The CDR3 region has the DNA TGTGCCAGCAGCACCCCGGTCCTAAATGAAAAACTGTTTTTT. V is TRBV11-2 and J is TRBJ1-4; the D is unclear. Trimming removed 5 bases at V and 5 bases at J, with 12 bases between. Looked up from germline, CDR1 is SGHAT and CDR2 is FQNNGV. The CDR3 is 14 residues long. The full variable domain, with the rest looked up from reference TRBV11-2 and TRBJ1-4, is EAGVAQSPRYKIIEKRQSVAFWCNPISGHATLYWYQQILGQGPKLLIQFQNNGVVDDSQLPKDRFSAERLKGVDSTLKIQPAKLEDSAVYLCASSTPVLNEKLFFGSGTQLSVL.

This chain connects TRBV7-2 to TRBJ2-4; D gene ambiguous. This CDR3 spans 13 amino acids. Trimming took off 8 bases at V and 0 bases at J, with 8 bases between the two ends. Germline lookup yields CDR1 SGHTA and CDR2 FQGNSA. This CDR3 is CASGYQAKNIQYF. CDR3 DNA: TGTGCCAGCGGATATCAAGCCAAAAACATTCAGTACTTC.

This clonotype came up many times. The chain couples TRBV9 to TRBJ2-3; the D gene is possibly TRBD1 (5 bases). The CDR3 extends over 15 amino acids. Trimming took 2 bases from V and 2 from J, leaving 12 bases between them. From germline, CDR1 is SGDLS and CDR2 YYNGEE. As DNA, the CDR3 is TGTGCCAGCAGCGTTTATACAGGAGCCACAGATACGCAGTATTTT. Residues: CASSVYTGATDTQYF.

V gene TRBV11-2 combines with J gene TRBJ2-1; TRBD2 matches 7 bases. CDR3 length: 14 amino acids. Losses at the gene ends were 2 bases for V and 10 bases for J; bases not matched to a gene: 8. Per the germline V gene, CDR1 is SGHAT and CDR2 is FQNNGV. As DNA, the CDR3 is TGTGCCAGCAGCTTACCCCAAGCGGGGCGGGAGCAGTTCTTC. Translated: CASSLPQAGREQFF.

This clonotype was recorded many times. The V call is TRBV11-2, the J call TRBJ2-3, with TRBD1 matching over 11 bases. This CDR3 region has 15 residues. J was trimmed by 3 bases and V by 4 bases; bases with no gene match: 3. Per the germline V gene, CDR1 is SGHAT and CDR2 is FQNNGV. The CDR3 region is CASSSGQGVTDTQYF. The CDR3 DNA sequence: TGTGCCAGCAGCTCGGGACAGGGGGTTACAGATACGCAGTATTTT.

This clonotype was found many times. This sequence joins TRBV7-2 and TRBJ1-4; D is uncertain. Germline CDR1 is SGHTA and CDR2 is FQGNSA. V lost 1 base and J 8 bases, leaving 11 bases between the germline ends. CDR3 length equals 14 residues. The CDR3 DNA reads TGTGCCAGCAGCTTAGTCCGGAAGGGCGAAAAACTGTTTTTT. It is translated as CASSLVRKGEKLFF.

This clonotype was seen at least ten times. This chain uses TRBV19 with TRBJ2-6; D gene ambiguous. Germline lookup yields CDR1 LNHDA and CDR2 SQIVND (reference sequence). The CDR3 length is 16 residues. The V gene lost 0 bases and the J gene lost 5 bases, with 11 bases spanning the gap. CDR3 in DNA: TGTGCCAGTAGTATAGATCCCCTGTCTAGGGCCAACGTCCTGACTTTC. This translates into CASSIDPLSRANVLTF. Full variable domain (outside the CDR3, taken from reference TRBV19 and TRBJ2-6): DGGITQSPKYLFRKEGQNVTLSCEQNLNHDAMYWYRQDPGQGLRLIYYSQIVNDFQKGDIAEGYSVSREKKESFPLTVTSAQKNPTAFYLCASSIDPLSRANVLTFGAGSRLTVL.

This clonotype showed up many times. This chain uses TRBV7-2 with TRBJ1-2; TRBD1 might be the D (5 bases). Trimming took 5 bases from V and 0 from J, leaving 13 bases between them. CDR3 length equals 15 residues. Germline CDR1 and CDR2: SGHTA and FQGNSA. The DNA for the CDR3 is TGTGCCAGCAGCCCCCAGACAGTGGCTAACTATGGCTACACCTTC. This gives the protein CASSPQTVANYGYTF.

This clonotype was seen many times. This chain joins TRBV12-3 or TRBV12-4 and TRBJ1-1, with D perhaps matching TRBD1 (5 bases). This CDR3 comprises 14 residues. Trimming removed 6 bases at V and 6 bases at J, with 17 bases between. CDR3 loop: CASSYVGGVAEAFF. CDR3 sequence (DNA): TGTGCCAGCAGCTACGTGGGAGGGGTGGCTGAAGCTTTCTTT.

This clonotype was detected many times. The rearrangement uses TRBV7-2 and TRBJ1-5, with D uncertain. With 5 bases removed from V and 4 bases from J, the gap between germline ends came to 15 bases. The germline gives CDR1 SGHTA, CDR2 FQGNSA. The CDR3 length is 15 residues. The CDR3 DNA follows: TGTGCCAGCAGCCCCGAGGGCATGAGGAATCAGCCCCAGCATTTT. Translation gives CASSPEGMRNQPQHF. The full variable domain, completed using reference TRBV7-2 and TRBJ1-5, is GAGVSQSPSNKVTEKGKDVELRCDPISGHTALYWYRQSLGQGLEFLIYFQGNSAPDKSGLPSDRFSAERTGGSVSTLTIQRTQQEDSAVYLCASSPEGMRNQPQHFGDGTRLSIL.